These 32 T cell receptor beta chains came from one sample sequenced in a study of blood T cell repertoires in COVID-19. The repertoire was sequenced with immunoSEQ multiplex PCR; TCRdb's copy has only in-frame clones and lacks some. The sample includes roughly 200,000 clones, roughly three quarters of them seen just once. Source material: peripheral blood. These receptor sequences come from a middle-aged woman with COVID-19, enrolled during active disease.

This chain connects TRBV2 to TRBJ1-4, with 7 bases matching TRBD1. CDR3 size: 14 residues. Unmatched junction bases numbered 7, after V lost 8 bases and J lost 4 bases. Germline lookup yields CDR1 SNHLY and CDR2 FYNNEI. CDR3 loop: CASREGASNEKLFF. For the CDR3, the DNA is TGTGCCAGCCGGGAGGGGGCGAGTAATGAAAAACTGTTTTTT.

This clone has a single count. In DNA, the CDR3 is TGTGCCAGCACCGGACAGGGGGAAGGTTCACCCCTCCACTTT. Its protein product is CASTGQGEGSPLHF. The chain is built from TRBV5-4 and TRBJ1-6; 10 bases map to TRBD1. Looked up from germline, CDR1 is SGHNT and CDR2 is YYREEE (reference sequence). The CDR3 contains 14 residues. V shed 6 bases and J 9 bases; nucleotides not matched to a gene: 6.

CDR3 in amino acids: CASSPPGGGPDTQYF. CDR3 bases: TGTGCCAGCAGCCCCCCGGGAGGGGGGCCCGATACGCAGTATTTT. The V and J genes are TRBV7-3 and TRBJ2-3; 8 nucleotides line up with TRBD2. V dropped 5 bases and J dropped 6; count of bases not matched to a gene: 10. CDR3 size: 15 residues. Germline V lookup: CDR1 SGHTA, CDR2 FQGTGA.

The chain carries TRBV30 and TRBJ2-5; 8 nucleotides line up with TRBD2. The CDR3 spans 13 residues. Germline V lookup: CDR1 GTSNPN, CDR2 SVGIG (reference sequence). Losses at the gene ends were 3 bases for V and 4 bases for J; bases not matched to a gene: 4. The CDR3, as DNA: TGTGCCTGGAGACGGGGGGGAAGAGAGACCCAGTACTTC. This translates into CAWRRGGRETQYF.

The V call is TRBV3-1 (or the pseudogene TRBV3-2), the J call TRBJ2-3; the match to TRBD1 covers 8 bases. Germline V CDR1 and CDR2: LGHDT, YNNKEL (reference sequence). CDR3 length: 19 residues. V was clipped by 2 bases and J by 6 bases; unmatched bases: 19. The CDR3 DNA reads as TGTGCCAGCAGCCAAAGAGGAGGACGGTGGACAGGGCGAAGGGATACGCAGTATTTT. It yields the protein CASSQRGGRWTGRRDTQYF.

The chain recombines TRBV7-3 with TRBJ2-2; the D gene is possibly TRBD2 (5 bases). Germline values: CDR1 SGHTA, CDR2 FQGTGA. The CDR3 contains 14 residues. V was clipped by 8 bases and J by 3 bases, with 13 bases between them. The CDR3 DNA follows: TGTGCCAGCTCCCTGACTATCGACACCGGGGAGCTGTTTTTT. This gives the protein CASSLTIDTGELFF.

The chain couples TRBV11-2 to TRBJ2-3; D possibly corresponds to TRBD2 (6 bases). The CDR3 spans 15 residues. Germline V gene lookup returns CDR1 SGHAT and CDR2 FQNNGV. Trimming took 1 base from V and 6 from J, leaving 14 bases between them. The CDR3 protein is CASSLGRAGTDTQYF. In DNA, the CDR3 is TGTGCCAGCAGCTTAGGACGAGCGGGTACGGATACGCAGTATTTT.

This chain uses TRBV5-1 with TRBJ1-4; 7 nucleotides align to TRBD1. Germline trimming cut 4 bases from V and 4 bases from J; bases unmatched to any gene: 7. Germline V CDR1 and CDR2: SGHRS, YFSETQ. This CDR3 has 15 amino acids. CDR3 amino acids: CASSLGGTDNEKLFF. CDR3 nucleotide sequence: TGCGCCAGCAGCCTGGGAGGGACAGATAATGAAAAACTGTTTTTT.

The chain combines TRBV12-3 or TRBV12-4 with TRBJ1-1; D may be TRBD1 (6 bases). CDR3 length: 13 residues. Trimming pared 6 bases from V and 8 bases from J, leaving 16 bases between. Here the CDR3 reads CASRFRGQLEAFF. The CDR3 coding sequence is TGTGCCAGCAGGTTTAGGGGACAATTGGAAGCTTTCTTT.

This clone showed up just a few times. This chain uses TRBV5-5 with TRBJ2-7; a weak D match, TRBD1 (5 bases). Germline-derived CDR1 and CDR2 are SGHKS and YYEKEE (reference sequence). V dropped 3 bases and J dropped 2 bases, with 18 bases sitting between them. The CDR3 has 16 amino acids. CDR3: CASSSRFRALTYEQYF. CDR3 nucleotide sequence: TGTGCCAGCAGCTCCCGATTCAGGGCCCTCACCTACGAGCAGTACTTC.

This clone appeared a single time. V is TRBV21-1 and J is TRBJ2-5; TRBD2 reflects the table's D call only, with no check against the DNA. TRBV21-1 is annotated as a pseudogene. The CDR3 is 17 amino acids. Here the CDR3 DNA reads TGTGCCAGCAGTCCCGACCCTAGGGGGGGAAATAAAGAGACCCAGTACTTC. Amino acid sequence: CASSPDPRGGNKETQYF.

V and J are TRBV5-1 and TRBJ1-1, with a possible D match to TRBD1 (5 bases). This CDR3 contains 15 residues. The germline gives CDR1 SGHRS, CDR2 YFSETQ. The V end lost 0 bases, the J end lost 2 bases, and 11 bases lay between the germline ends. This CDR3 reads CASSLVYRKNTEAFF. CDR3 DNA: TGCGCCAGCAGCTTGGTTTACAGGAAAAACACTGAAGCTTTCTTT.

The chain has TRBV12-3 or TRBV12-4 and TRBJ1-5; D unclear. The CDR3 is made up of 12 amino acids. V was cut by 2 bases and J by 5 bases, with 4 bases left in between. The CDR3 DNA sequence: TGTGCCAGCAGTTTAAGCGATCAGCCCCAGCATTTT. Protein sequence: CASSLSDQPQHF.

The chain recombines TRBV9 with TRBJ2-3; TRBD2 aligns across 8 bases. The CDR3 sequence is 16 residues long. V shed 0 bases and J 6 bases; nucleotides not matched to a gene: 9. Germline CDR1 reads SGDLS; CDR2 reads YYNGEE. The CDR3 region has the DNA TGTGCCAGCAGCGTAGGGGGGGCTAGCGGGCCGGATACGCAGTATTTT. This sequence encodes CASSVGGASGPDTQYF.

V usage is TRBV7-2 and J usage is TRBJ1-4, with a weak D call TRBD1 (6 bases). V gave up 6 bases and J gave up 5 bases, with 16 bases separating them. The length of the CDR3 is 15 residues. CDR1 and CDR2 from the germline V gene are SGHTA and FQGNSA. The CDR3 spells CASRRRTEPNEKLFF. The CDR3 DNA is TGTGCCAGCAGACGCAGGACAGAGCCCAATGAAAAACTGTTTTTT.

The table lists this clone with many counts. The rearrangement uses TRBV27 and TRBJ2-7; 7 bases line up with TRBD1. J gave up 6 bases and V 8 bases, and 10 bases lay outside the gene matches. The CDR3 sequence is 13 residues long. CDR1 is MNHEY, CDR2 SMNVEV, per germline (reference sequence). CDR3 in amino acids: CASRRQGSTEQYF. In DNA form, the CDR3 reads TGTGCCAGCCGCCGACAGGGTTCGACCGAGCAGTACTTC.

The V call is TRBV5-6, the J call TRBJ1-1; D is perhaps TRBD1 (6 bases). Per germline, CDR1 SGHDT and CDR2 YYEEEE. The V end lost 2 bases, the J end lost 11 bases, and 13 bases lay between the germline ends. This CDR3 has 12 residues. The CDR3 DNA reads as TGTGCCAGCAGCTTTTACACAGGGTCGGCTTTCTTT. This sequence encodes CASSFYTGSAFF.

The V and J genes are TRBV7-3 and TRBJ2-3; no clear D gene. V was trimmed by 3 bases and J by 2 bases, leaving 12 bases between them. Germline V gene lookup returns CDR1 SGHTA and CDR2 FQGTGA. The CDR3 totals 15 residues. Here the CDR3 reads CASSFSADHTDTQYF. The CDR3 DNA reads TGTGCCAGCAGCTTCTCTGCGGATCACACAGATACGCAGTATTTT.

The chain recombines TRBV7-8 with TRBJ2-3; D possibly corresponds to TRBD2 (7 bases). This CDR3 region has 14 residues. Between the trimmed V and J ends, which lost 2 bases and 5 bases, there was a span of 11 bases. Germline V CDR1 and CDR2: SGHVS, FQNEAQ. As DNA, the CDR3 is TGTGCCAGCAGCTTAACAGGGAGGGAAGATACGCAGTATTTT. This encodes CASSLTGREDTQYF.

The chain carries TRBV30 and TRBJ1-4; D unresolved. V lost 2 bases to trimming and J lost 5 bases, with 9 bases between them. In germline, CDR1 is GTSNPN, CDR2 SVGIG (reference sequence). The CDR3 contains 13 residues. The DNA of the CDR3 is TGTGCCTGGAGTCGCAGTCTGAATGAAAAACTGTTTTTT. This encodes CAWSRSLNEKLFF. Variable domain in full (rest from reference TRBV30 and TRBJ1-4): SQTIHQWPATLVQPVGSPLSLECTVEGTSNPNLYWYRQAAGRGLQLLFYSVGIGQISSEVPQNLSASRPQDRQFILSSKKLLLSDSGFYLCAWSRSLNEKLFFGSGTQLSVL.

The V and J genes are TRBV4-1 and TRBJ2-7; 7 nucleotides line up with TRBD1. CDR1 MGHRA and CDR2 YSYEKL come from the germline V gene. The CDR3 has 15 residues. V gave up 0 bases and J gave up 2 bases; unmatched junction bases: 4. CDR3 DNA: TGCGCCAGCAGCCAAGATACTGACAGGGCCTACGAGCAGTACTTC. Protein product: CASSQDTDRAYEQYF.

The chain combines TRBV5-1 with TRBJ2-3, with 14 bases matching TRBD2. V shed 3 bases and J 1 base; nucleotides not matched to a gene: 7. Germline CDR1 and CDR2: SGHRS and YFSETQ. The CDR3 has 18 residues. CDR3 nucleotide sequence: TGCGCCAGCAGCTGGGGGACTAGCGGGAGTAAGGGCACAGATACGCAGTATTTT. Its translation: CASSWGTSGSKGTDTQYF.

This chain links TRBV21-1 with TRBJ2-3; the D call TRBD1 from the table was never checked on the DNA. TRBV21-1 is flagged as a pseudogene. There are 17 residues in the CDR3. The chain's CDR3 is CASSARGQYFGRDTQYF. In DNA form, the CDR3 reads TGTGCCAGCAGCGCCAGGGGACAGTACTTTGGAAGAGATACGCAGTATTTT.

A word on this clone: At one end, the junction sequence differs from germline, possibly due to a read error. This sequence joins TRBV12-3 or TRBV12-4 and TRBJ2-1; D is perhaps TRBD1 (6 bases). CDR3 size: 13 residues. CDR3 sequence: CASANSGYGTHLF. CDR3 nucleotide sequence: TGTGCCAGCGCCAATTCGGGTTATGGGACACATCTCTTC.

The sample holds one count of this clone. The V gene is TRBV7-9, the J gene TRBJ1-2, with D perhaps matching TRBD1 (6 bases). The CDR3 extends over 13 amino acids. V shed 1 base and J shed 7 bases, with 10 bases lying between them. CDR1 SEHNR and CDR2 FQNEAQ come from the germline V gene (reference sequence). CDR3: CASSLEGVPGYTF. The CDR3 DNA reads TGTGCCAGCAGCTTAGAGGGGGTTCCTGGCTACACCTTC.

The chain has TRBV21-1 and TRBJ2-5; TRBD2 is the table's D call and was not checked against the DNA. TRBV21-1 represents a pseudogene. The CDR3 totals 15 residues. Written as DNA, the CDR3 is TGTGCCAGCAGCAAAAAGCGGGAGGTTCAAGAGACCCAGTACTTC. Translation: CASSKKREVQETQYF.

V gene TRBV6-5 combines with J gene TRBJ2-4; 12 bases are a match to TRBD2. The CDR3 has 15 residues. The V gene end was trimmed by 2 bases and the J gene end by 7 bases; junction bases not matched to a gene: 3. Germline CDR1 and CDR2: MNHEY and SVGAGI. CDR3 DNA: TGTGCCAGCAGTTACCGGACTAGCGGGATGAACATTCAGTACTTC. Protein sequence: CASSYRTSGMNIQYF.

The chain links TRBV2 to TRBJ2-7; 7 nucleotides match TRBD1. Germline CDR1 and CDR2: SNHLY and FYNNEI. There are 14 residues in the CDR3. Trimming removed 4 bases from V and 2 bases from J; junction bases left unmatched: 5. Here the CDR3 reads CASSAGTVPYEQYF. The CDR3 DNA reads as TGTGCCAGCAGTGCTGGGACAGTCCCCTACGAGCAGTACTTC.

V and J are TRBV15 and TRBJ2-4, with D possibly TRBD2 on 6 matching bases. CDR3 length: 16 amino acids. From germline, CDR1 is LNHNV and CDR2 YYDKDF (reference sequence). Trimming removed 3 bases from V and 1 base from J, with 13 bases in between. The chain's CDR3 is CATSRDTGGAKNIQYF. DNA of the CDR3: TGTGCCACCAGCAGGGATACCGGAGGGGCCAAAAACATTCAGTACTTC.

This clone showed up just a few times. The chain combines TRBV6-1 with TRBJ2-7; D possibly corresponds to TRBD1 (5 bases). This CDR3 is built from 13 residues. Trimming took off 2 bases at V and 4 bases at J, with 9 bases between the two ends. CDR1 and CDR2 (germline): MNHNS, SASEGT. The DNA for the CDR3 is TGTGCCAGCAGTGAAACGAACAGGTACGAGCAGTACTTC. This encodes CASSETNRYEQYF.

This sequence joins TRBV11-2 and TRBJ1-1; 8 bases align to TRBD1. Germline-derived CDR1 and CDR2 are SGHAT and FQNNGV. With 2 bases clipped from V and 6 bases from J, the junction kept 2 bases outside the gene matches. The CDR3 spans 13 residues. The CDR3 region is CASSLTGGAEAFF. The CDR3 DNA reads as TGTGCCAGCAGCTTAACAGGGGGGGCTGAAGCTTTCTTT. Based on the CDR3 plus reference TRBV11-2 and TRBJ1-1, the full variable domain is EAGVAQSPRYKIIEKRQSVAFWCNPISGHATLYWYQQILGQGPKLLIQFQNNGVVDDSQLPKDRFSAERLKGVDSTLKIQPAKLEDSAVYLCASSLTGGAEAFFGQGTRLTVV.

V and J are TRBV5-1 and TRBJ2-1; 7 nucleotides match TRBD1. Germline V gene data show CDR1 as SGHRS and CDR2 as YFSETQ. The CDR3 runs 15 residues. The V segment lost 4 bases and the J segment 2 bases; nucleotides outside the gene matches: 6. CDR3 sequence: CASSPSQGAYNEQFF. The CDR3 DNA follows: TGCGCCAGCAGCCCGAGCCAGGGGGCCTACAATGAGCAGTTCTTC.